Listed below are T cell receptor beta chains from one sample, sequenced in a study of human T cells and chemical hapten exposure. MiXCR, run by TCRdb on the RACE reads, gives a single entry per CDR3 protein. The sample consists of 150,000 to 200,000 distinct CDR3 sequences, about 27% of them appearing once. The sample here was whole blood, taken in connection with sensitization to the hapten diphenylcyclopropenone (DPC). These TCRs come from a woman younger than 35 with alopecia areata. Some clones in this sample may be carry-over from other donors' samples. CDR3s leave out the opening cysteine and the closing phenylalanine or tryptophan. Not all rows give a size; the values are once, few, many and, for expanded clones, a class.

v_call,cdr3_length,clone_size,cdr3_aa
TRBV7-2,12,.,ASSLALSNEKLF
TRBV7-9,12,.,ASTLQGSNTEAF
TRBV5-6,12,few,ASSPRDRAYGYT
TRBV7-2,14,few,ASSLVTGGFNYGYT
TRBV4-2,14,.,ASSQDRASGGMKQY
TRBV20-1,11,.,SASALAGGEQY
TRBV4-3,12,few,ASSQDMERDTQY
TRBV5-4,14,few,ASSRDRVNSGNTIY
TRBV5-5,11,.,ASSLYESSHLH
TRBV7-2,13,few,ASSYKPPGGNTIY
TRBV29-1,8,.,SVDRDGWT
TRBV5-1,11,.,ASSLGLAETQY
TRBV4-3,12,many,ASSHTELGTEAF
TRBV6-5,11,.,ASRQKAAQGYT
TRBV7-3,13,few,ASSSLAGPTSEQY
TRBV28,13,.,ASSPGQGYYNEQF
TRBV20-1,15,.,SARDEEWSRVGETQY
TRBV11-1,12,.,ASSPRLGHYGYT
TRBV27,13,many,ASSSAGGGTDTQY
TRBV12-3/TRBV12-4,13,few,ASSYSAQGGAGYT
TRBV10-2,12,.,ASSVGRNTGELF
TRBV19,18,.,ASSQPSRDRGRWGQETQY
TRBV6-2/TRBV6-3,11,.,ASGTWGGTEAF
TRBV12-3/TRBV12-4,13,.,ASSLAVPLGSPLH